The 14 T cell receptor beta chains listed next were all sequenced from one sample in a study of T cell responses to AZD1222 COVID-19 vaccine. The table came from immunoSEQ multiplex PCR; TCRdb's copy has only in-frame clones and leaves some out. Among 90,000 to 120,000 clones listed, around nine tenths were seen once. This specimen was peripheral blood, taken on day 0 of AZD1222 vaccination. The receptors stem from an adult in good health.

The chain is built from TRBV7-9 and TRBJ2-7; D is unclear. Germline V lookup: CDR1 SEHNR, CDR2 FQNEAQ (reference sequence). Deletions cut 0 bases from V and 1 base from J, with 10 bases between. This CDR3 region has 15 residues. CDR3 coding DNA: TGTGCCAGCAGCTTAGCTTTGGTAGATTCCTACGAGCAGTACTTC. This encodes CASSLALVDSYEQYF.

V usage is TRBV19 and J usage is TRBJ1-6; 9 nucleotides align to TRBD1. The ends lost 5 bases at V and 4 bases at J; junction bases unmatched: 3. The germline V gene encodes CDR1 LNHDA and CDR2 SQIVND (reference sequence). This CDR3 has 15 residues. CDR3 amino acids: CASSPGQGYNSPLHF. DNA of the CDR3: TGTGCCAGTAGTCCCGGACAGGGGTATAATTCACCCCTCCACTTT. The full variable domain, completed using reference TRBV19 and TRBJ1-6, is DGGITQSPKYLFRKEGQNVTLSCEQNLNHDAMYWYRQDPGQGLRLIYYSQIVNDFQKGDIAEGYSVSREKKESFPLTVTSAQKNPTAFYLCASSPGQGYNSPLHFGNGTRLTVT.

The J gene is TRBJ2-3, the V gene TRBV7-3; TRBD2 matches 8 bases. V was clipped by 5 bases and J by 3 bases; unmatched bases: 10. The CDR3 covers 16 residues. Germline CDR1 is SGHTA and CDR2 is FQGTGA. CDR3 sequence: CASSRSGGIGTDTQYF. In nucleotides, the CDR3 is TGTGCCAGCAGCCGCAGCGGGGGCATAGGGACAGATACGCAGTATTTT.

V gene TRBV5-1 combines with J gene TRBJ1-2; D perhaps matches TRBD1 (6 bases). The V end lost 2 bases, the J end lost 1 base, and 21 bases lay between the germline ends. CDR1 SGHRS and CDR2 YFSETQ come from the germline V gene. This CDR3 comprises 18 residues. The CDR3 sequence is CASSFGPSDSRINYGYTF. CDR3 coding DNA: TGCGCCAGCAGCTTCGGACCCTCGGACAGCCGAATTAACTATGGCTACACCTTC.

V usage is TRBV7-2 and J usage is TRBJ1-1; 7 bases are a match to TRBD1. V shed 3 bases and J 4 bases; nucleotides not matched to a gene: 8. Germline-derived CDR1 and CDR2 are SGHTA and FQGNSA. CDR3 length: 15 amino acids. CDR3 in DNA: TGTGCCAGCAGCTTGGACAGGTTCCAAGGCACTGAAGCTTTCTTT. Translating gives CASSLDRFQGTEAFF.

The CDR3 sequence: CASSDRGGAAEPQHF. Here the CDR3 DNA reads TGTGCCAGTAGTGACCGGGGGGGGGCTGCGGAGCCCCAGCATTTT. The chain uses TRBV19 and TRBJ1-5; D might be TRBD1 (6 bases). CDR1 LNHDA and CDR2 SQIVND come from the germline V gene (reference sequence). The CDR3 is 15 amino acids. The ends were cut back, 5 bases at V and 8 bases at J, with 19 bases in the middle.

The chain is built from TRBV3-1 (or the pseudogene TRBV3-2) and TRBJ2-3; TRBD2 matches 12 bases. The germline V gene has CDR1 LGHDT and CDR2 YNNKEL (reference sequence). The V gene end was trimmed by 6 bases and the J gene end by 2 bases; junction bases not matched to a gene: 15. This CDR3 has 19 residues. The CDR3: CASSRSGTSGSGTTDTQYF. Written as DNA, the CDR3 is TGTGCCAGCAGTCGCTCCGGGACTAGCGGGTCAGGGACCACAGATACGCAGTATTTT.

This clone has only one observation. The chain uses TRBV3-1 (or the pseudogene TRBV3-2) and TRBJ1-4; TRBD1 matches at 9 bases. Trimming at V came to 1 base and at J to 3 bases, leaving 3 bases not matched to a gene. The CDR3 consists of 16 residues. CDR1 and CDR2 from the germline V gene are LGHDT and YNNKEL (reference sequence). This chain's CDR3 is CASSQVDRGPNEKLFF. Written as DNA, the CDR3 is TGTGCCAGCAGCCAAGTGGACAGGGGACCTAATGAAAAACTGTTTTTT.

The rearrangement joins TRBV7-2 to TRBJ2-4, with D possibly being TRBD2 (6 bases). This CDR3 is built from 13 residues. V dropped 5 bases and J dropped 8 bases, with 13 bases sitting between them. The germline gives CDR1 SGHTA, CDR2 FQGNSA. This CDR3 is CASSLGRGHIQYF. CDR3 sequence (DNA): TGTGCCAGCAGCCTCGGGCGGGGACACATTCAGTACTTC.

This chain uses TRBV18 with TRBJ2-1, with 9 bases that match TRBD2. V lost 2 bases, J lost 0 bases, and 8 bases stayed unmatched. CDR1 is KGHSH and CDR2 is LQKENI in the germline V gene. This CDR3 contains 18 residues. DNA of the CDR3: TGTGCCAGCTCACCAACAGCGGGGGGCCAGAGCTCCTACAATGAGCAGTTCTTC. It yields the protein CASSPTAGGQSSYNEQFF.

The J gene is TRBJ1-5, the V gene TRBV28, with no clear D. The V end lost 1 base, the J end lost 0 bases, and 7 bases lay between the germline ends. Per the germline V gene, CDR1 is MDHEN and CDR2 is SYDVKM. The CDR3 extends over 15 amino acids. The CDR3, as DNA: TGTGCCAGCAGTTTATACCAGTATAGCAATCAGCCCCAGCATTTT. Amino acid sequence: CASSLYQYSNQPQHF.

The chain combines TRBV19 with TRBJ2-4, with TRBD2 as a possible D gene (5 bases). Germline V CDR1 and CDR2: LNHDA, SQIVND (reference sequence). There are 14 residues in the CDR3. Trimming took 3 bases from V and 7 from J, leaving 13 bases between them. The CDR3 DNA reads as TGTGCCAGTAGTATGAGGGTCAGTGGGAACATTCAGTACTTC. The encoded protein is CASSMRVSGNIQYF.

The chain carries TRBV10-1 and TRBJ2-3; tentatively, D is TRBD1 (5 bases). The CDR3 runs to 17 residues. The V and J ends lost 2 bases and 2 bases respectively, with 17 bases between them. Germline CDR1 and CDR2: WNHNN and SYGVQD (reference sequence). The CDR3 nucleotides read TGCGCCAGCAGTGAGGCATCGACAGCATCATACACAGATACGCAGTATTTT. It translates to CASSEASTASYTDTQYF.

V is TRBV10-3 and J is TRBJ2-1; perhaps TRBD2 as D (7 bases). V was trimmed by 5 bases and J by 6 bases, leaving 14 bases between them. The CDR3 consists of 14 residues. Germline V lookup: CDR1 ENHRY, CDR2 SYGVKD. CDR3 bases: TGTGCCATCAGTAAAAACGGGGGGCCCAATGAGCAGTTCTTC. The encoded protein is CAISKNGGPNEQFF.